Here is one T cell receptor (beta chain) with its context. This clone is medium-sized (0.01 to 0.1%) in its sample. This clone's antigen is unknown. Qualities for individual bases were not recorded, and no much larger clone is one base off. These data come from a study of T cells in localized non-small cell lung cancer (TCRdb year 2020). Study-level background: T cell repertoires of 236 early-stage NSCLC patients were analyzed, with tumors being compared against uninvolved tumor-adjacent lungs. The cohort was made up of around 250 treatment-naive NSCLC patients whose localized lung tumors had been resected. A mean age of around 66 years was recorded for the NSCLC patients, of whom more than 120 were male and some 100 were female.

Beyond this particular receptor, the publication reports: Multi-region tumor sequencing was not performed, so intratumor heterogeneity could not be excluded. Because of the exploratory design, TCR variables were selected using unadjusted p-values without false-discovery rate correction. Uninvolved tumor-adjacent lung showed the highest T cell clonality, higher than tumor, which suggests more focused antigenic responses in the uninvolved tumor-adjacent lung. Higher T cell density in blood was associated with longer overall survival, whereas higher clonality in adjacent lung was associated with shorter survival. A median of approximately 62 of the top 100 tumor clones turned up in the paired uninvolved adjacent lung, and 25 to 35 of those clones also ranked among the top 100 of that same adjacent lung.

Two independent pathologists confirmed that the uninvolved adjacent lung, which was taken at least 2 cm from the tumor margin, was free of atypia. At diagnosis, peripheral blood, uninvolved tumor-adjacent lung and tumor were collected and stored as a combination of fresh-frozen and FFPE material. From its cysteine to its phenylalanine, the CDR3 spans 16 amino acids. Only the CDR3 part of the read is kept: 48 bases, read in frame from the first base. V is cut back by 5 bases and J by 4 bases, with 10 bases in the junction unmatched. CDR1 SGHNT and CDR2 YENEEA are derived from the germline V gene. The immunoSEQ Assay was used to sequence TCR beta CDR3 regions from DNA. Per the source publication's procedure: To compute T cell density, TCR beta template counts were normalized to usable DNA, which was estimated by amplifying housekeeping genes. Using the preseqR package, richness was estimated by extrapolating to 120,000 templates for tissue samples and 400,000 templates for PBMC samples. Clonality was defined as one minus Pielou's evenness. To identify tissue-enriched TCRs, differential abundance testing was run on productive amino-acid clonotypes with a minimum total count of 5 and an alpha of 0.1. Repertoire overlap between compartments was quantified with the Jaccard Index and Morisita Overlap Index. GLIPH grouped TCR beta CDR3s together with public tetramer-defined viral CDR3s, and a viral motif had to include at least three viral sequences and show V-gene enrichment. TCRdb took over this immuneACCESS table, retaining in-frame rearrangements with V and J assigned. Such tables are incomplete; in checked studies, under half of the missing clones stem from an unresolved V gene, and the remainder is unexplained. V and J calls and clone size follow that table, whereas D and trimming were derived from the DNA. In all, the sample holds about 2,800 clones, and roughly a quarter of those were seen once. Approximately 13% of the sample goes to the ten largest clones.

The source material was normal lung tissue next to the tumor, sampled before any cancer treatment. The receptor was derived from a male donor older than 55 with stage II lung adenocarcinoma. The chain is assembled from TRBV11-3 and TRBJ2-1, with 8 middle bases fitting TRBD2. In nucleotides, the sequence is TGTGCCAGCAGCCCCAGCGGGGGACTAGGGTACAATGAGCAGTTCTTC. This encodes CASSPSGGLGYNEQFF.